The clone carrying this T cell receptor beta chain was observed a handful of times. This entry comes from a study of T-cell reconstitution after alpha-beta-depleted transplantation in children. Unique molecular identifiers were used to barcode this TCRbeta library. TCRdb passed the PCR reads through MiXCR, listing each CDR3 protein once. The table lists some 500,000 distinct CDR3 sequences, approximately 30% of them singletons, with 2% to 3% in the top ten. J was trimmed by 2 bases and V by 6 bases; bases with no gene match: 8. The CDR3 consists of 15 residues. The input for sequencing was PBMCs from the stem cell graft donor, taken from the stem cell graft. This TCR came from a human donor who donated a stem cell graft to a child with aplastic anemia. The chain couples TRBV12-3 or TRBV12-4 to TRBJ2-3, with 7 bases lining up with TRBD2. DNA for the CDR3: TGTGCCAGCAGCGGGAGTGGACTAGACACAGATACGCAGTATTTT. It specifies CASSGSGLDTDTQYF.